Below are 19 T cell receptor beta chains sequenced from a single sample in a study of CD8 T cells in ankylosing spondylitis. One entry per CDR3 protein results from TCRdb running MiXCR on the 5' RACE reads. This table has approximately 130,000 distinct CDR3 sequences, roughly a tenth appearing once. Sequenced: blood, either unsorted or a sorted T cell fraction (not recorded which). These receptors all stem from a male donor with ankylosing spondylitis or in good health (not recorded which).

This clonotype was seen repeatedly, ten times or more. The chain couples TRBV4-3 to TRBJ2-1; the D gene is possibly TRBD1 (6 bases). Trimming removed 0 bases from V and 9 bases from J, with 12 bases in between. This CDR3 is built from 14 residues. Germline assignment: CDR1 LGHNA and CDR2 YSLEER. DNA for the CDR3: TGCGCCAGCAGCCAAGAGGCAGGGGCGCGTGAGCAGTTCTTC. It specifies CASSQEAGAREQFF.

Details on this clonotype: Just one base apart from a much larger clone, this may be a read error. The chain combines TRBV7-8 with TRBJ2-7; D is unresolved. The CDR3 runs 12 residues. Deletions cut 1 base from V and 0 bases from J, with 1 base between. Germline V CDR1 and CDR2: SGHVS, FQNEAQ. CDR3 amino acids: CASSLVSYEQYF. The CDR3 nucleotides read TGTGCCAGCAGCTTAGTCTCCTACGAGCAGTACTTC.

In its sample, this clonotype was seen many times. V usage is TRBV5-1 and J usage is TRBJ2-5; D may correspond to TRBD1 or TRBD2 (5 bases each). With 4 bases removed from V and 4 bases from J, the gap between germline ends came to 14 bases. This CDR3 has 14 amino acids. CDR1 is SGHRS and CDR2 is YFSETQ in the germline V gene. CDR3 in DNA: TGCGCCAGCAGCAGGACGTCAGGGAGAGAGACCCAGTACTTC. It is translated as CASSRTSGRETQYF.

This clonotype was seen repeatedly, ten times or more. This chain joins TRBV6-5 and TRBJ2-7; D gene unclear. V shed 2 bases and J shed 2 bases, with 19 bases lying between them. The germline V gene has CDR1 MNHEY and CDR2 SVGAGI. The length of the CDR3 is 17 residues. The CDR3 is CASSYTDSPGGTYEQYF. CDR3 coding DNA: TGTGCCAGCAGTTACACAGACTCCCCCGGTGGGACCTACGAGCAGTACTTC.

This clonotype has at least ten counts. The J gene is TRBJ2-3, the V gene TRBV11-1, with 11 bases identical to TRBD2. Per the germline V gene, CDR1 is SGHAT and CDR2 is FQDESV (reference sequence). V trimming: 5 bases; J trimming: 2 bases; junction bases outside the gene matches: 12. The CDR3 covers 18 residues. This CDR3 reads CASSLPWRLAGLTDTQYF. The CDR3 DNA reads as TGTGCCAGCAGCCTCCCTTGGAGACTAGCGGGACTCACAGATACGCAGTATTTT. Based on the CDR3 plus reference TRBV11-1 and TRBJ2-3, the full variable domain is EAEVAQSPRYKITEKSQAVAFWCDPISGHATLYWYRQILGQGPELLVQFQDESVVDDSQLPKDRFSAERLKGVDSTLKIQPAELGDSAMYLCASSLPWRLAGLTDTQYFGPGTRLTVL.

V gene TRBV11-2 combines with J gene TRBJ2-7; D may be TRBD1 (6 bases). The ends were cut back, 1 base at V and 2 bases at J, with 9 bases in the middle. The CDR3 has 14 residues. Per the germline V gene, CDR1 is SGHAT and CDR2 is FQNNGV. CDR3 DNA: TGTGCCAGCAGCTTAGTGGGACAAGCCTACGAGCAGTACTTC. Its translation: CASSLVGQAYEQYF.

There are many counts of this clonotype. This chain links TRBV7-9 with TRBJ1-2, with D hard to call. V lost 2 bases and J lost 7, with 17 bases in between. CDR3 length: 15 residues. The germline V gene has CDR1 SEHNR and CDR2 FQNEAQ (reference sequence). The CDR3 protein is CASSLSASPTGGYTF. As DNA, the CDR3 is TGTGCCAGCAGCTTAAGTGCCTCTCCCACGGGTGGCTACACCTTC.

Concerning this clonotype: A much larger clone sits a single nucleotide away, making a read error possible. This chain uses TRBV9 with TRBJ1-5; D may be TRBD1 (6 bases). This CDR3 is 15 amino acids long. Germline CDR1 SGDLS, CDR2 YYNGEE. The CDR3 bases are TGTGCCAGCAGCGAGGGGGGCTTTAGCAATCAGCCCCATCATTTT. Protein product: CASSEGGFSNQPHHF.

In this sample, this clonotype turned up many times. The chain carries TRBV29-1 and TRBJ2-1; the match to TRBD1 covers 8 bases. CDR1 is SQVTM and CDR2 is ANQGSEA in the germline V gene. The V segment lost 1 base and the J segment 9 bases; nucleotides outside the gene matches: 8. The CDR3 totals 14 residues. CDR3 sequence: CSVEGGQEYGEQFF. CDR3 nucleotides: TGCAGCGTTGAAGGGGGACAGGAGTACGGTGAGCAGTTCTTC.

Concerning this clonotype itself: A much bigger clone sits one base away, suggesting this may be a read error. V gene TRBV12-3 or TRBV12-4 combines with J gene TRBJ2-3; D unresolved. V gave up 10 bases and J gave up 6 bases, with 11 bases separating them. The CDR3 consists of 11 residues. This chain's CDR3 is CANSRWDTQYF. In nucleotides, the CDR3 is TGTGCCAACAGCCGGTGGGATACGCAGTATTTT.

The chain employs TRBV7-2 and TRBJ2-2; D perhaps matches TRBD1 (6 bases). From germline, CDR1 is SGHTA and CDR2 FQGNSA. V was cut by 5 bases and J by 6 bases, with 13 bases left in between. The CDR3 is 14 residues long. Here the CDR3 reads CASSAKQGSGELFF. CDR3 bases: TGTGCCAGCAGCGCGAAACAGGGATCCGGGGAGCTGTTTTTT.

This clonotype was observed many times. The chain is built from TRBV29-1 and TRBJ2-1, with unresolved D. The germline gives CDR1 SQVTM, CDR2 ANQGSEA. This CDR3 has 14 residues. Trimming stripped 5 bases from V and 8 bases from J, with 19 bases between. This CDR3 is CSVNYGRVQDEQFF. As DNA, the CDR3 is TGCAGCGTTAACTACGGACGGGTTCAAGATGAGCAGTTCTTC.

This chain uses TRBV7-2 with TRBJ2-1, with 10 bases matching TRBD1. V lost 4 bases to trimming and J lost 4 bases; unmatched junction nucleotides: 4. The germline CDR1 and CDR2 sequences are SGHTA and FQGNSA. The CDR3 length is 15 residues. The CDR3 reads CASSSRTGGYNEQFF. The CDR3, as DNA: TGTGCCAGCAGCTCGCGGACAGGGGGTTACAATGAGCAGTTCTTC.

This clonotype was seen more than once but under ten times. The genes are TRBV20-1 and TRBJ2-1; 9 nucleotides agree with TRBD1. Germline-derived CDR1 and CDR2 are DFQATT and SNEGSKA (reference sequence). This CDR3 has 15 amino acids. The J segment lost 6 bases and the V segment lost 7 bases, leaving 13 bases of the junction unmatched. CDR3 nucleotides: TGCAGTGTCAGAGGTTCGGGACAGGGTCCCAATGAGCAGTTCTTC. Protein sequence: CSVRGSGQGPNEQFF.

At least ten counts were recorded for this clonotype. The CDR3 coding sequence is TGCAGTGCTGAGCCCGGTCAAGGGATGAGGGATACGCAGTATTTT. Its protein product is CSAEPGQGMRDTQYF. This chain uses TRBV20-1 with TRBJ2-3; no firm D call. The CDR3 is 15 amino acids. V was trimmed by 5 bases and J by 6 bases, leaving 21 bases between them. The germline CDR1 and CDR2 sequences are DFQATT and SNEGSKA (reference sequence).

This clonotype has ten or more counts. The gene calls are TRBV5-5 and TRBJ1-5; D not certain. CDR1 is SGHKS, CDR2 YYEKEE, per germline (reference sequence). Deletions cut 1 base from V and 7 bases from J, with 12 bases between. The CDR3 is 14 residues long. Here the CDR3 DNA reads TGTGCCAGCAGCTTGTCGGGCCCCGGGCAGCCCCAGCATTTT. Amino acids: CASSLSGPGQPQHF. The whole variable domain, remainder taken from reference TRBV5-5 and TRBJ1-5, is DAGVTQSPTHLIKTRGQQVTLRCSPISGHKSVSWYQQVLGQGPQFIFQYYEKEERGRGNFPDRFSARQFPNYSSELNVNALLLGDSALYLCASSLSGPGQPQHFGDGTRLSIL.

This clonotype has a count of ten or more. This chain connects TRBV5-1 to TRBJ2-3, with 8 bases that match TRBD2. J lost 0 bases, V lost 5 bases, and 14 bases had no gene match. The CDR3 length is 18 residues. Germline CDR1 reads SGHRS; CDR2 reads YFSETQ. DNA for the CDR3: TGCGCCAGCAGGCTGCAACGACGGGAGGGATCTAGCACAGATACGCAGTATTTT. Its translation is CASRLQRREGSSTDTQYF.

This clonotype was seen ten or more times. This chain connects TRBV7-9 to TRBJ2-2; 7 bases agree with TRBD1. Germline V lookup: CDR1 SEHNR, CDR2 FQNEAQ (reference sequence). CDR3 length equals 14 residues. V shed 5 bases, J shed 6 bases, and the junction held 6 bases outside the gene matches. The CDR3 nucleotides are TGTGCCAGCAGCGACCACAGGGGCTCCGGGGAGCTGTTTTTT. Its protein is CASSDHRGSGELFF.

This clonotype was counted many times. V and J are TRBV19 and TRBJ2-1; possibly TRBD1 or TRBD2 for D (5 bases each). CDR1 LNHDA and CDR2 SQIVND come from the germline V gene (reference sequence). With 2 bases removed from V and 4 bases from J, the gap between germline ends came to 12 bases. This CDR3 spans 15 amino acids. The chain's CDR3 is CASSIRGEGYNEQFF. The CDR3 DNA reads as TGTGCCAGTAGTATAAGGGGCGAGGGATACAATGAGCAGTTCTTC. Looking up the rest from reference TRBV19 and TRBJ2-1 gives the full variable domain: DGGITQSPKYLFRKEGQNVTLSCEQNLNHDAMYWYRQDPGQGLRLIYYSQIVNDFQKGDIAEGYSVSREKKESFPLTVTSAQKNPTAFYLCASSIRGEGYNEQFFGPGTRLTVL.